This T cell receptor beta chain was captured by sequencing in a study of blood T cell repertoires in COVID-19. Clones were read by immunoSEQ multiplex PCR, and TCRdb kept only the in-frame ones, dropping some. The sample includes roughly 180,000 clones, roughly 79% of them seen just once. V shed 1 base, J shed 1 base, and the junction held 2 bases outside the gene matches. CDR3 size: 16 residues. The germline CDR1 and CDR2 sequences are LGHNA and YNFKEQ. This sequence was found in a woman aged 40 to 50 with COVID-19, enrolled during active disease. The chain employs TRBV4-2 and TRBJ2-3; 10 bases are a match to TRBD2. The sequencing sample was made of peripheral blood. The CDR3 region has the DNA TGTGCCAGCAGCCAAGGTCTAGCGGGGGGCACAGATACGCAGTATTTT. This gives the protein CASSQGLAGGTDTQYF.